This T cell receptor (beta chain) was sequenced during a study of T cells expressing NK-cell markers. Germline V lookup: CDR1 MNHEY, CDR2 SMNVEV (reference sequence). CDR3 length: 14 residues. TCRdb re-called the 5' RACE reads and shows each CDR3 protein once, DNA omitted. The sample data list over 250,000 distinct CDR3 sequences. The sequence was obtained from a woman aged 18 to 75 in good health. The sequencing sample was made of blood T cells: a sorted CD56 or NKG2C T cell subset, CD4+ or CD8+ T cells, or bulk PBMC T cells (not recorded which). The V and J genes are TRBV27 and TRBJ2-2; TCRdb's D call of TRBD1 is untestable without DNA. The CDR3 here is CASRFDRAVGELFF.